This T cell receptor beta chain came from a study of CD4 T cells in relation to SARS-CoV-2 and coronaviruses. The overall study: The restricting HLA molecule for shared crossreactive spike epitopes was mapped.

Germline CDR1 is SGHTS and CDR2 is YDEGEE. Trimming took off 2 bases at V and 3 bases at J, with 9 bases between the two ends. The CDR3 extends over 15 amino acids. The data were produced by immunoSEQ multiplex PCR, yet TCRdb's version contains in-frame clones alone and is incomplete. The sample contains tens of thousands of clones, roughly 90% of which appear only once. The chain couples TRBV5-8 to TRBJ1-6, with D tentatively TRBD1 (6 bases). The clonotype comes from an adult with COVID-19. Sequenced input: memory CD4+ T cells from PBMCs. The DNA of the CDR3 is TGTGCCAGCAGCTTTGTCAGGGGCTATAATTCACCCCTCCACTTT. This translates into CASSFVRGYNSPLHF.